In its sample, the clone carrying this TCR beta chain was seen a few times. This entry comes from a study of patients and donors after allogeneic stem cell transplantation. TCRdb fed the RT-PCR reads into MiXCR, producing one record per CDR3 protein. The data show about 89,000 distinct CDR3 sequences, 45% to 50% seen once. The specimen was blood, either unsorted or a sorted T cell fraction (not recorded which). This sequence originates from a human donor who was either an allogeneic HSCT recipient or a stem cell or donor lymphocyte infusion donor (not recorded which). It is not recorded whose cells these are; they may come from a transplant donor.

The CDR3 sequence is CASSYSINQPQHF. DNA of the CDR3: TGTGCCAGCAGTTACAGCATCAATCAGCCCCAGCATTTT. The chain couples TRBV6-2 or TRBV6-3 to TRBJ1-5, with D uncertain. Germline assignment: CDR1 MNHEY and CDR2 SVGEGT. This CDR3 has 13 residues. V was trimmed by 2 bases and J by 3 bases, leaving 5 bases between them.